The source of this T cell receptor (beta chain) is a study of cytomegalovirus exposure and HLA in healthy donors. V was clipped by 8 bases and J by 2 bases; unmatched bases: 7. The CDR3 consists of 14 residues. The germline gives CDR1 ENHRY, CDR2 SYGVKD. About this clone: What it recognizes is unknown.

Researchers ran the PCR with 60 Vbeta and 13 Jbeta primers. Original handling: An analysis that came later counted 80 million or so unique TCR beta chains, approximately 9.9 million shared. Here immunoSEQ multiplex PCR was the method, and the copy in TCRdb shows in-frame clones only, minus some. The V and J calls and the clone size are those of that table, but D and trimming were determined from the DNA. The repertoire includes approximately 90,000 clones, under 80% of them detected once, and about 5.9% sits in the top ten. The study's findings and limits: In a later analysis, an Asian-associated ancestry cluster reportedly showed fewer N-insertions than the roughly 700-donor mean.

The sequenced sample was PBMCs. The source of this sequence is a woman aged 25 to 39 in good health and CMV-seronegative. The chain recombines TRBV10-3 with TRBJ2-5; the match to TRBD2 covers 8 bases. The CDR3 reads CAIASREGQETQYF. The CDR3 DNA follows: TGTGCCATCGCTTCCCGGGAGGGACAAGAGACCCAGTACTTC.